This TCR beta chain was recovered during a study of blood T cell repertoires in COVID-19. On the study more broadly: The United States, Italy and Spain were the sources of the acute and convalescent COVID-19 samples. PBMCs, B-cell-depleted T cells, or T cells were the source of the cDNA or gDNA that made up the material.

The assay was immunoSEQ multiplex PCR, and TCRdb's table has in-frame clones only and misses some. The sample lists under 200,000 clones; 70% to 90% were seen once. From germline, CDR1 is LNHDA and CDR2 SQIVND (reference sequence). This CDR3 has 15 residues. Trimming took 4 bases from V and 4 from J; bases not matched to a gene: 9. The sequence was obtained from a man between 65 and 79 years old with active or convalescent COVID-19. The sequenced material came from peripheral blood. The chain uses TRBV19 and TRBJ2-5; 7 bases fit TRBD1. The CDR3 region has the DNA TGTGCCAGTAGTACACAGGGGCCTAGGGGAGAGACCCAGTACTTC. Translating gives CASSTQGPRGETQYF. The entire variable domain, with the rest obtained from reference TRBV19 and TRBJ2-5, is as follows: DGGITQSPKYLFRKEGQNVTLSCEQNLNHDAMYWYRQDPGQGLRLIYYSQIVNDFQKGDIAEGYSVSREKKESFPLTVTSAQKNPTAFYLCASSTQGPRGETQYFGPGTRLLVL.